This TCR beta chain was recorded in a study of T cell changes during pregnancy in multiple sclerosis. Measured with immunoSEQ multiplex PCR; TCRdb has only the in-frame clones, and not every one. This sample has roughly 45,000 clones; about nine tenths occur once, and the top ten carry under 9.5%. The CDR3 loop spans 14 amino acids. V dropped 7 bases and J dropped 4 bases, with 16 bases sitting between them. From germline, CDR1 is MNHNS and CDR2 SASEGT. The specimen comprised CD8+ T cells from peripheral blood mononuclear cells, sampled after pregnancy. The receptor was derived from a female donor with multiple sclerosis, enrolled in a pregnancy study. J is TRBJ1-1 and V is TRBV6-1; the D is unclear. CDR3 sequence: CASTPAGEVTEAFF. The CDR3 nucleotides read TGTGCCAGCACCCCCGCGGGAGAGGTCACTGAAGCTTTCTTT.